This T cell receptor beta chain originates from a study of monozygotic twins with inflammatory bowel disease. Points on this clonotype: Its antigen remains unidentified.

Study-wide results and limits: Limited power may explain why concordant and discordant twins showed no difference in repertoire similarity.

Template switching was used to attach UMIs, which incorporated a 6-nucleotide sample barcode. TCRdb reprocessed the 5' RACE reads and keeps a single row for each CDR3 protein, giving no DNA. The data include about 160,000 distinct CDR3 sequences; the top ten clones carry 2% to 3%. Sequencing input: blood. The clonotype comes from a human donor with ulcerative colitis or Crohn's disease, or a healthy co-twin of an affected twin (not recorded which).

The CDR3: CAIRDGDRDGQPQHF. J is TRBJ1-5 and V is TRBV10-3; TCRdb outputs TRBD1, but without DNA this stays unchecked. The CDR3 runs 15 residues. CDR1 and CDR2 (germline): ENHRY, SYGVKD.